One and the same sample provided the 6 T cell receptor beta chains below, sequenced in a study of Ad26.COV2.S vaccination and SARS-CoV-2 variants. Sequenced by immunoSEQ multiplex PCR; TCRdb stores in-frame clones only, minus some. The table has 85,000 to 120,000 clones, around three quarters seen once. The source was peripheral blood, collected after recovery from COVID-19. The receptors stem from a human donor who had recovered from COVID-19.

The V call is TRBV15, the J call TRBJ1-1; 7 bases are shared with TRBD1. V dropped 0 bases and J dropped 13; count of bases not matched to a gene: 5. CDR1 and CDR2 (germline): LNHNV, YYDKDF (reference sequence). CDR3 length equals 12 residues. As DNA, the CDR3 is TGTGCCACCAGCAGAGATCTGCAGGGGGTTTTCTTT. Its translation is CATSRDLQGVFF. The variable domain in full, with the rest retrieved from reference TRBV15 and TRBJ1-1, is DAMVIQNPRYQVTQFGKPVTLSCSQTLNHNVMYWYQQKSSQAPKLLFHYYDKDFNNEADTPDNFQSRRPNTSFCFLDIRSPGLGDTAMYLCATSRDLQGVFFGQGTRLTVV.

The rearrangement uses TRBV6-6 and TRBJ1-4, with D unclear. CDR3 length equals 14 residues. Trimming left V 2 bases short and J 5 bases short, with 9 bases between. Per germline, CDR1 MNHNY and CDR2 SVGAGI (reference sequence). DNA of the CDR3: TGTGCCAGCAGTTACGTACACCAAAATGAAAAACTGTTTTTT. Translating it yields CASSYVHQNEKLFF.

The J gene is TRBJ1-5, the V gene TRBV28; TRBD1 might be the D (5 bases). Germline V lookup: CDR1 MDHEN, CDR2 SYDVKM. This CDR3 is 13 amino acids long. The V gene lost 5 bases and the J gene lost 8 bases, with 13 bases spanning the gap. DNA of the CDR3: TGTGCCAGCAGTCAAGGGGATGCTAAGCCCCAGCATTTT. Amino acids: CASSQGDAKPQHF.

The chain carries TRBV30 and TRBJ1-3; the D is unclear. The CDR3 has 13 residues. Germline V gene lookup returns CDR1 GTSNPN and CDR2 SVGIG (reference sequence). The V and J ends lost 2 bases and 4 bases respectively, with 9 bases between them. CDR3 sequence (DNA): TGTGCCTGGAGTCTGACCCGGGGAAACACCATATATTTT. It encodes CAWSLTRGNTIYF.

The CDR3 here is CASSVDRAAVNQPQHF. The DNA for the CDR3 is TGTGCCAGCAGTGTCGACAGGGCTGCCGTAAATCAGCCCCAGCATTTT. The chain links TRBV6-1 to TRBJ1-5, with 7 bases aligning to TRBD1. This CDR3 comprises 16 residues. Trimming at V came to 4 bases and at J to 4 bases, leaving 10 bases not matched to a gene. The V gene's germline CDR1 is MNHNS and CDR2 SASEGT.

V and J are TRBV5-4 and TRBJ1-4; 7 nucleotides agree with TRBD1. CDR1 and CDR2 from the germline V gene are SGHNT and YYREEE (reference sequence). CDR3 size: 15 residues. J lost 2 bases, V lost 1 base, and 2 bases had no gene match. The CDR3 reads CASSLNRGTNEKLFF. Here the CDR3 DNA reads TGTGCCAGCAGCTTGAACAGGGGCACTAATGAAAAACTGTTTTTT.